These T cell receptor beta chains were read from a single sample in a study of blood T cells in healthy people across ages. MiXCR, run by TCRdb on the 5' RACE reads, gives a single entry per CDR3 protein. There are around 650,000 distinct CDR3 sequences in the sample; 32% occur only once, and 15% to 17% lies in the top ten. Source material: blood. All receptors derive from a woman of 80 years or more in good health. Each CDR3 is given with its conserved first and last residue. Fields, in order: CDR3 protein, CDR3 DNA, clone size, V gene, D gene, J gene. A D gene is named only where the DNA matches it firmly. Clone sizes are given selectively: once, few, many, or a class where the clone is expanded.

CASSWTGDNEQFF,TGCGCCAGCAGCTGGACAGGGGACAATGAGCAGTTCTTC,many,TRBV5-1,TRBD1,TRBJ2-1
CASSLALKRGGLYNEQFF,TGTGCCAGCAGCTTAGCGTTAAAGCGGGGGGGCCTCTACAATGAGCAGTTCTTC,-,TRBV7-8,TRBD2,TRBJ2-1
CATLNTEAFF,TGTGCCACCCTTAACACTGAAGCTTTCTTT,many,TRBV7-2,-,TRBJ1-1
CSARQGEINNQPQHF,TGCAGTGCTAGACAGGGGGAAATTAACAATCAGCCCCAGCATTTT,few,TRBV20-1,TRBD1,TRBJ1-5
CASSLVGQGSNYGYTF,TGCGCCAGCAGCTTGGTGGGACAGGGGTCTAACTATGGCTACACCTTC,-,TRBV5-1,TRBD1,TRBJ1-2
CASSAIGLETQYF,TGTGCCAGCAGTGCGATAGGGTTGGAGACCCAGTACTTC,many,TRBV2,-,TRBJ2-5
CASSEAARTGAPYEQYF,TGTGCCAGCAGTGAAGCTGCAAGGACAGGGGCACCCTACGAGCAGTACTTC,many,TRBV2,TRBD1,TRBJ2-7
CASTPGTVAYEQYF,TGTGCCAGCACCCCCGGGACTGTTGCCTACGAGCAGTACTTC,-,TRBV12-3/TRBV12-4,-,TRBJ2-7
CASSLSVGASRAPHEQFF,TGTGCCAGCAGCTTAAGCGTAGGGGCGAGTCGCGCCCCCCATGAGCAGTTCTTC,many,TRBV7-9,-,TRBJ2-1
CASKTGGWITEAFF,TGTGCCAGTAAGACAGGGGGTTGGATCACTGAAGCTTTCTTT,-,TRBV19,TRBD1,TRBJ1-1
CASSPGQPDTQYF,TGTGCCAGCAGTCCTGGACAGCCAGATACGCAGTATTTT,many,TRBV11-3,-,TRBJ2-3
CASGTGNNQPQHF,TGTGCCAGCGGGACAGGGAACAATCAGCCCCAGCATTTT,-,TRBV28,TRBD1,TRBJ1-5
CASSSYRENEQFF,TGTGCCAGCAGCTCGTACAGGGAAAATGAGCAGTTCTTC,-,TRBV7-2,-,TRBJ2-1
CSANGAGAGTDTQYF,TGCAGTGCTAATGGCGCGGGGGCTGGCACAGATACGCAGTATTTT,many,TRBV20-1,-,TRBJ2-3
CASSLSRDPRRQYF,TGTGCCAGCAGCTTATCCCGGGACCCCCGTCGGCAGTATTTT,-,TRBV7-6,-,TRBJ2-3
CASSVNMDRANYGYTF,TGTGCCAGCAGCGTAAATATGGACAGGGCTAACTATGGCTACACCTTC,many,TRBV7-2,TRBD1,TRBJ1-2
CASSQAGDEAFF,TGTGCCAGCAGCCAAGCAGGGGATGAAGCTTTCTTT,many,TRBV3-1,-,TRBJ1-1
CSAKGRGGETQYF,TGCAGTGCTAAGGGAAGGGGGGGGGAGACCCAGTACTTC,-,TRBV20-1,-,TRBJ2-5
CASSFLGQGLGEKLFF,TGTGCCAGCAGTTTCTTGGGACAGGGCCTAGGAGAAAAACTGTTTTTT,many,TRBV27,TRBD1,TRBJ1-4
CASSKRIAFETQYF,TGTGCCAGCAGTAAGCGGATAGCGTTTGAGACCCAGTACTTC,many,TRBV25-1,-,TRBJ2-5
CSARVVSHKAGELFF,TGCAGTGCTAGAGTAGTCAGTCACAAGGCCGGGGAGCTGTTTTTT,few,TRBV20-1,-,TRBJ2-2
CASSSETSITDTQYF,TGTGCCAGCAGTAGCGAGACTAGCATCACAGATACGCAGTATTTT,many,TRBV27,TRBD2,TRBJ2-3
CASTLGRGGTGETQYF,TGTGCCAGCACCTTGGGACGGGGGGGCACTGGAGAGACCCAGTACTTC,many,TRBV5-4,TRBD2,TRBJ2-5
CASSQGETQYF,TGCGCCAGCAGCCAAGGGGAGACCCAGTACTTC,many,TRBV11-2,-,TRBJ2-5
CAASEGPASSYEQYF,TGTGCCGCCAGTGAGGGGCCAGCGAGCTCCTACGAGCAGTACTTC,few,TRBV24-1,-,TRBJ2-7
CASSLNVNEQFF,TGTGCCAGCAGCTTAAATGTGAATGAGCAGTTCTTC,many,TRBV7-3,-,TRBJ2-1
CSAREWGQGPETQYF,TGCAGTGCTAGAGAATGGGGTCAGGGGCCGGAGACCCAGTACTTC,-,TRBV20-1,-,TRBJ2-5
CAISAIIRAPSGGYTF,TGTGCCATCAGCGCAATTATAAGGGCCCCCTCGGGGGGCTACACCTTC,many,TRBV10-3,-,TRBJ1-2